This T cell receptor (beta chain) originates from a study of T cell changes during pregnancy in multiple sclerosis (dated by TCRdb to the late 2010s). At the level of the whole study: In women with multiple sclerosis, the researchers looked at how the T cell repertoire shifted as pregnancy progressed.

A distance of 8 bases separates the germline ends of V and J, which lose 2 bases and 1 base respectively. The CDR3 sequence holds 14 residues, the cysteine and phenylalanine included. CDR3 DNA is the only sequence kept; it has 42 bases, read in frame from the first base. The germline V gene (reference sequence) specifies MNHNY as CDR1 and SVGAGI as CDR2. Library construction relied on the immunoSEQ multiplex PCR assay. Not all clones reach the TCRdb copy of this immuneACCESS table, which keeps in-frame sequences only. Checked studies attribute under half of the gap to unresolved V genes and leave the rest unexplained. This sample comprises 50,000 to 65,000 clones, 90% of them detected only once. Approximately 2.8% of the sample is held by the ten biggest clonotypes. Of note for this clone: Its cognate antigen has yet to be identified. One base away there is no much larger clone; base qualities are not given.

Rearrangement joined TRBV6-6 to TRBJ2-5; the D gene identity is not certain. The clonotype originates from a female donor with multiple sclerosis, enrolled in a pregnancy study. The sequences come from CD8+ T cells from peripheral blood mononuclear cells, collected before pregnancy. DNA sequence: TGTGCCAGCAGTTACGGGCAGGCCCAAGAGACCCAGTACTTC. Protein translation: CASSYGQAQETQYF.